This paragraph reports one T cell receptor beta chain. These data belong to a study of T-cell reconstitution after alpha-beta-depleted transplantation in children. For TCRbeta, the library was prepared with unique molecular identifiers. TCRdb passed the PCR reads through MiXCR, listing each CDR3 protein once. This table holds hundreds of thousands of distinct CDR3 sequences, more than 9% found once. V was clipped by 3 bases and J by 0 bases; unmatched bases: 8. CDR1 LGHNA and CDR2 YNFKEQ come from the germline V gene. The CDR3 is 16 residues long. The source was PBMCs from the stem cell graft donor, collected from the stem cell graft. The J gene is TRBJ2-7, the V gene TRBV4-2, with 7 bases aligning to TRBD2. This sequence originates from a human donor who donated a stem cell graft to a child with acute myeloid leukemia. The CDR3 loop is CASSHDGGGSSYEQYF. The DNA for the CDR3 is TGTGCCAGCAGCCATGACGGCGGCGGGAGCTCCTACGAGCAGTACTTC.